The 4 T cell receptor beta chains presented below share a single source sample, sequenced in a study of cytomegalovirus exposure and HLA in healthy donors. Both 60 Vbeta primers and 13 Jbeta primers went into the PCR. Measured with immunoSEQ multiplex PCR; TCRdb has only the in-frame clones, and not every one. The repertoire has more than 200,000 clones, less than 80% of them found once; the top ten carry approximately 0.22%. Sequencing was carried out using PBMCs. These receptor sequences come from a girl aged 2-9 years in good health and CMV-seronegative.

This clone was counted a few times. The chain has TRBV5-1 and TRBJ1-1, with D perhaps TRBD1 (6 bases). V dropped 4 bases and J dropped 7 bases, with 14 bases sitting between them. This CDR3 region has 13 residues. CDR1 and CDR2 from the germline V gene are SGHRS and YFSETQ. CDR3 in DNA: TGCGCCAGCAGCCCGGACAGAGCGTATGAAGCTTTCTTT. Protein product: CASSPDRAYEAFF.

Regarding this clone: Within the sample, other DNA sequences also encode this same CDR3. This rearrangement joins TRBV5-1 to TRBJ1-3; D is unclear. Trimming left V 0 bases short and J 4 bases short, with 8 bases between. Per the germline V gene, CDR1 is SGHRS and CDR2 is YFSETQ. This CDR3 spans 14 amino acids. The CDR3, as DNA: TGCGCCAGCAGCTTGGCGGGTTCCGGAAACACCATATATTTT. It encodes CASSLAGSGNTIYF.

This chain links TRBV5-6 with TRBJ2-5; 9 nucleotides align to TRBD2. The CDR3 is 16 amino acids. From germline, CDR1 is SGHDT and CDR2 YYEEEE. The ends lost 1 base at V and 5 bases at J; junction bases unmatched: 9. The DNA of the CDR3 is TGTGCCAGCAGCTTGTCCAGCGGGAGGCCGTTGGAGACCCAGTACTTC. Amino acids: CASSLSSGRPLETQYF.

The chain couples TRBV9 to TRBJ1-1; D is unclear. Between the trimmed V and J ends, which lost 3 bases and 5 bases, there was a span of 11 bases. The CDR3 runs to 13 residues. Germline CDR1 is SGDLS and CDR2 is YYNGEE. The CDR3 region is CASSDGLGTEAFF. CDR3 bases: TGTGCCAGCAGCGATGGACTTGGGACTGAAGCTTTCTTT.